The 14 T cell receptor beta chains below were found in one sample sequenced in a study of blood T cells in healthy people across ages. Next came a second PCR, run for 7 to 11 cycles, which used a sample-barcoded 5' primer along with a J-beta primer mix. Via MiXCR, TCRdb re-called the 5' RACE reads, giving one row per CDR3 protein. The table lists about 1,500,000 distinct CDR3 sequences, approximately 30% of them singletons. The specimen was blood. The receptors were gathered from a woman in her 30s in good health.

The CDR3 DNA reads as TGCAGTGTAGGGACCATCCAAGAGACCCAGTACTTC. Encoded protein: CSVGTIQETQYF. V is TRBV20-1 and J is TRBJ2-5, with D perhaps being TRBD1 or TRBD2 (5 bases each). This CDR3 has 12 residues. CDR1 is DFQATT and CDR2 is SNEGSKA in the germline V gene (reference sequence). V dropped 7 bases and J dropped 1 base, with 10 bases sitting between them.

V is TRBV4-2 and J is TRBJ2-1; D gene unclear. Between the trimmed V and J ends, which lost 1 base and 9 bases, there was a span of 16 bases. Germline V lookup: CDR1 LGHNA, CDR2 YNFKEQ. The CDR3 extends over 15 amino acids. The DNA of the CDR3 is TGTGCCAGCAGCCAAGTGCCCGTGGGGAACAGTGAGCAGTTCTTC. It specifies CASSQVPVGNSEQFF.

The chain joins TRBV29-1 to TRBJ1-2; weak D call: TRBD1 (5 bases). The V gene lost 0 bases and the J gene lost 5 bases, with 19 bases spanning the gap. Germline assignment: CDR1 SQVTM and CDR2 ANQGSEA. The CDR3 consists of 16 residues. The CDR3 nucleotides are TGCAGCGTTGAAGATACGCGATCAGGGCCGAGATATGGCTACACCTTC. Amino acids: CSVEDTRSGPRYGYTF.

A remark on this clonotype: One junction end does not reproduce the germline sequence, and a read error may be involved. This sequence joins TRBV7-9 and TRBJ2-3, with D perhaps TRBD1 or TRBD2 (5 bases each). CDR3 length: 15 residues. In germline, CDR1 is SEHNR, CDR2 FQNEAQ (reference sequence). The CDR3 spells CAGSRRGVSADTQYF. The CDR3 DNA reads TGTGCCGGCAGCCGACGAGGGGTTTCTGCAGATACGCAGTATTTT.

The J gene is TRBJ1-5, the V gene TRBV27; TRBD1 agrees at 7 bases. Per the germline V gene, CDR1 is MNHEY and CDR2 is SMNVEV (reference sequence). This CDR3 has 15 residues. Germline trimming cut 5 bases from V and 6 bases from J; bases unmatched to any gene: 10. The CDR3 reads CASSRNQGVGQPQHF. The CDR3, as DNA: TGTGCCAGCAGTAGAAACCAGGGGGTAGGTCAGCCCCAGCATTTT.

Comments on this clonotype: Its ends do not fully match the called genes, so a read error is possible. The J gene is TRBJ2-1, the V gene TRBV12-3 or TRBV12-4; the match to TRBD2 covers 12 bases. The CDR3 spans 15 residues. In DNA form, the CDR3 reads TGTGCCAGCAGTTTTGGGACTAGCGGGTACAATGAGCAGTTATTC. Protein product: CASSFGTSGYNEQLF.

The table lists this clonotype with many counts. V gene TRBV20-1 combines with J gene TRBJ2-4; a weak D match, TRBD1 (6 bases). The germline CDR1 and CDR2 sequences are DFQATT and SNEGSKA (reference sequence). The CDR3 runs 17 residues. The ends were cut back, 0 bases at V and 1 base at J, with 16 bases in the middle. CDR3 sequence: CSARDTPGVSAKNIQYF. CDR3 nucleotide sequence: TGCAGTGCTAGAGACACCCCAGGGGTATCGGCCAAAAACATTCAGTACTTC.

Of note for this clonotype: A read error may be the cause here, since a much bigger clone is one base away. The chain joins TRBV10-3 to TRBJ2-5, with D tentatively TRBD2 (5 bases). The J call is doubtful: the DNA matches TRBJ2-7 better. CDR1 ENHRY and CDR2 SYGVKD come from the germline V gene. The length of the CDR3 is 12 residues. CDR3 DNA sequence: TGTGCCATGCTATCCGGGGAGTACGAGCAGTACTTC. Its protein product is CAMLSGEYEQYF.

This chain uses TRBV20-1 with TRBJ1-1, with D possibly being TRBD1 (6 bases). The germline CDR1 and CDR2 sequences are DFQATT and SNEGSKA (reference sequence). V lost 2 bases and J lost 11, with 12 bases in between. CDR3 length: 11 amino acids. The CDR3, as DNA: TGCAGTGCTAGACCGGAGGGGGATGCTTTCTTT. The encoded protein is CSARPEGDAFF.

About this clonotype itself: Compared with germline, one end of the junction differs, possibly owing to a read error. CDR3 protein: CATSPLMGEQFF. The CDR3 DNA follows: TGTGCCACCTCACCGCTAATGGGGGAGCAGTTCTTC. The chain carries TRBV18 and TRBJ2-1, with D hard to call. Germline CDR1 is KGHSH and CDR2 is LQKENI. This CDR3 is 12 amino acids long.

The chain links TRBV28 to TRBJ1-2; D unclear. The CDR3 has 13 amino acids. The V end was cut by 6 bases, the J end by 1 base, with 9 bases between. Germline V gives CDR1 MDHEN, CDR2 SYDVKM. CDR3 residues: CASSSAFNYGYTF. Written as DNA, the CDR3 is TGTGCCAGCAGCTCCGCATTTAACTATGGCTACACCTTC.

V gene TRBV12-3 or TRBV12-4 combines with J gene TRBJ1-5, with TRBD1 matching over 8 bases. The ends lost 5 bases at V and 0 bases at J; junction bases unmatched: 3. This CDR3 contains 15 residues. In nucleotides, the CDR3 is TGTGCCAGCAGTACCGGGACAGGTAGCAATCAGCCCCAGCATTTT. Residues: CASSTGTGSNQPQHF.

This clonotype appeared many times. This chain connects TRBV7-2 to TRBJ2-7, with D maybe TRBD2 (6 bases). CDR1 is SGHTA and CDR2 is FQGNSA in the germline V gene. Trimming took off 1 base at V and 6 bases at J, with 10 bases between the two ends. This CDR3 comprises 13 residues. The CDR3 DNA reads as TGTGCCAGCAGCTTAGACGGGAGAGGCGAGCAGTACTTC. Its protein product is CASSLDGRGEQYF.

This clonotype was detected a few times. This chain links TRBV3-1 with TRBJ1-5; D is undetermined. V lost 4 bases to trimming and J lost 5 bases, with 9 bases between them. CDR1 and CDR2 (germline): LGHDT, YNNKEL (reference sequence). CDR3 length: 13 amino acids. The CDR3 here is CASSRGEDQPQHF. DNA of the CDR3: TGTGCCAGCAGCCGCGGAGAGGATCAGCCCCAGCATTTT.